In this sample, the clone carrying this T cell receptor beta chain turned up once. This specimen belongs to a study of control samples from healthy donors and cancer patients. Profiling relied on immunoSEQ multiplex PCR, and the TCRdb table lists in-frame clones only, not all of them. The table has roughly 150,000 clones, about 90% seen once. The CDR3 has 15 residues. The germline V gene encodes CDR1 MDHEN and CDR2 SYDVKM. J gave up 2 bases and V 6 bases, and 7 bases lay outside the gene matches. This TCR came from a man aged 18 to 29 in good health. Sequencing was done on a sample of blood. The chain has TRBV28 and TRBJ1-1; 9 nucleotides align to TRBD1. The CDR3 DNA reads as TGTGCCAGCAGGGGGGACAGGGTGGTTAACACTGAAGCTTTCTTT. Amino acids: CASRGDRVVNTEAFF.